This paragraph covers one T cell receptor (beta chain) sequence. Its antigen is still unknown. Repertoires were generated with immunoSEQ multiplex PCR, while TCRdb's copy carries only in-frame clones and drops some. The sample shows 55,000 to 75,000 clones, roughly 70% of them seen only once. Peptide-pool stimulation followed by sequencing identified expanded antigen-specific CD4+ clonotypes in the ViraFEST assay. When less than 13 days of culture had elapsed, CD4+ T cells were isolated. None of the vaccinated had previously contracted SARS-CoV-2, and their nucleocapsid antibodies tested negative. At days 3 and 7, half of the medium was exchanged for IL-2 medium. This record comes from a study of vaccination effects on CD4 cells after COVID-19. General study findings and limits: Common cold coronavirus cross-reactivity was shown by only 1 of 255 vaccine-induced clones in healthy vaccinees. Marked clonal contraction was seen in infection- and vaccine-induced clones late after vaccination.

Trimming removed 5 bases from V and 5 bases from J; junction bases left unmatched: 5. The V gene's germline CDR1 is SGHRS and CDR2 YFSETQ. CDR3 length: 13 amino acids. This TCR was recovered from a human donor who received a COVID-19 vaccine. This rearrangement joins TRBV5-1 to TRBJ2-5, with 8 positions matching TRBD1. This specimen was CD4+ T cells from PBMCs cultured with HCoV-OC43 spike peptides, taken before COVID-19 vaccination. The subset here: HCoV-OC43 spike overlapping peptide pool stimulation. The CDR3 region is CASRVDRVETQYF. CDR3 in DNA: TGCGCCAGCAGGGTGGACAGGGTTGAGACCCAGTACTTC. Complete variable domain (other parts from reference TRBV5-1 and TRBJ2-5): KAGVTQTPRYLIKTRGQQVTLSCSPISGHRSVSWYQQTPGQGLQFLFEYFSETQRNKGNFPGRFSGRQFSNSRSEMNVSTLELGDSALYLCASRVDRVETQYFGPGTRLLVL.